A single sample gave rise to the 27 T cell receptor beta chains below, sequenced in a study of beta chain features in type 1 diabetes. Overall study findings and caveats: For Type 1 diabetes patients, all four CD4+ subsets carried TCRB CDR3s that were moderately but significantly shorter.

Antigen specificity for these receptors is unknown. The whole isolated RNA underwent reverse transcription, so sequencing captured expressed TCRB transcripts. Libraries were prepared by immunoSEQ multiplex PCR; TCRdb keeps only in-frame clonotypes and omits some of them. The sample consists of approximately 250,000 clones, about 11% of them appearing once. The sequencing input was naive CD4+ T cells from blood. The receptors shown here come from a man younger than 40 with type 1 diabetes.

The chain uses TRBV2 and TRBJ2-5; D is uncertain. The CDR3 spans 13 residues. Per germline, CDR1 SNHLY and CDR2 FYNNEI. V shed 7 bases and J shed 1 base, with 10 bases lying between them. The CDR3 loop reads CASTQQVQETQYF. DNA for the CDR3: TGTGCCAGCACCCAGCAGGTCCAAGAGACCCAGTACTTC.

The chain employs TRBV7-3 and TRBJ2-1, with 10 nucleotides matching TRBD2. Unmatched junction bases numbered 7, after V lost 2 bases and J lost 9 bases. Germline CDR1 SGHTA, CDR2 FQGTGA. The CDR3 consists of 15 residues. The CDR3 nucleotides are TGTGCCAGCAGCTTAGGGCTAGCGGGGGACGGTGAGCAGTTCTTC. Amino acids: CASSLGLAGDGEQFF.

The chain links TRBV4-1 to TRBJ2-5; 11 bases fit TRBD2. This CDR3 spans 17 amino acids. Unmatched junction bases numbered 10, after V lost 4 bases and J lost 3 bases. Germline values: CDR1 MGHRA, CDR2 YSYEKL. Here the CDR3 DNA reads TGCGCCAGCAGCCGGGGAATCCTAGCGGGGGGCGAAGAGACCCAGTACTTC. This translates into CASSRGILAGGEETQYF.

This clone has just a few counts. V usage is TRBV9 and J usage is TRBJ2-6; 7 bases are shared with TRBD1. Germline CDR1 and CDR2: SGDLS and YYNGEE. CDR3 size: 15 residues. V shed 4 bases and J 2 bases; nucleotides not matched to a gene: 3. Here the CDR3 reads CASSSQGAGANVLTF. CDR3 in DNA: TGTGCCAGCAGCTCGCAGGGGGCTGGGGCCAACGTCCTGACTTTC. Drawing the rest from reference TRBV9 and TRBJ2-6, the complete variable domain is DSGVTQTPKHLITATGQRVTLRCSPRSGDLSVYWYQQSLDQGLQFLIQYYNGEERAKGNILERFSAQQFPDLHSELNLSSLELGDSALYFCASSSQGAGANVLTFGAGSRLTVL.

This clone was observed a few times. The gene calls are TRBV9 and TRBJ2-1; 7 nucleotides match TRBD1. J was trimmed by 3 bases and V by 3 bases; bases with no gene match: 6. The CDR3 spans 15 residues. Per the germline V gene, CDR1 is SGDLS and CDR2 is YYNGEE. This CDR3 is CASSGQGKIYNEQFF. Here the CDR3 DNA reads TGTGCCAGCAGCGGACAGGGTAAGATCTACAATGAGCAGTTCTTC.

J is TRBJ2-1 and V is TRBV7-2; 8 positions agree with TRBD2. J lost 9 bases, V lost 4 bases, and 11 bases had no gene match. The CDR3 length is 15 residues. The germline V gene encodes CDR1 SGHTA and CDR2 FQGNSA. CDR3 sequence reads: CASSSSRGGRGEQFF. CDR3 DNA: TGTGCCAGCAGCTCCTCCCGGGGGGGCCGGGGTGAGCAGTTCTTC.

The chain employs TRBV18 and TRBJ1-1; a possible D gene is TRBD1 (6 bases). Germline V gives CDR1 KGHSH, CDR2 LQKENI. The CDR3 is 14 amino acids. Trimming stripped 2 bases from V and 11 bases from J, with 18 bases between. The CDR3 DNA reads as TGTGCCAGCTCACCATCCTCTGGTGCAGGGGAGGCTTTCTTT. This gives the protein CASSPSSGAGEAFF.

This clone was observed a few times. The genes are TRBV6-5 and TRBJ1-2; D is unresolved. V was cut by 0 bases and J by 4 bases, with 15 bases left in between. The CDR3 totals 16 residues. Per germline, CDR1 MNHEY and CDR2 SVGAGI. The CDR3, as DNA: TGTGCCAGCAGTTACTCGAAGAGGGCTCATCTCTATGGCTACACCTTC. Amino acid sequence: CASSYSKRAHLYGYTF.

The chain joins TRBV28 to TRBJ1-6; D not certain. Between the trimmed V and J ends, which lost 5 bases and 7 bases, there was a span of 3 bases. The CDR3 is 11 amino acids. Germline V gene sequence: CDR1 MDHEN, CDR2 SYDVKM. The CDR3 reads CASSPNSPLHF. The CDR3, as DNA: TGTGCCAGCAGTCCGAATTCACCCCTCCACTTT.

The V gene is TRBV29-1, the J gene TRBJ2-4; D is perhaps TRBD2 (6 bases). CDR3 size: 14 residues. The germline CDR1 and CDR2 sequences are SQVTM and ANQGSEA. The V and J ends lost 5 bases and 3 bases respectively, with 14 bases between them. The chain's CDR3 is CSVLGGGGKNIQYF. The CDR3 DNA reads TGCAGCGTTTTGGGGGGAGGTGGCAAAAACATTCAGTACTTC.

The rearrangement links TRBV5-4 to TRBJ2-3; TRBD2 might be the D (6 bases). CDR1 and CDR2 (germline): SGHNT, YYREEE (reference sequence). With 2 bases removed from V and 2 bases from J, the gap between germline ends came to 12 bases. The CDR3 spans 15 residues. The CDR3 sequence is CASSLGGVNTDTQYF. The CDR3 region has the DNA TGTGCCAGCAGCTTAGGCGGGGTGAACACAGATACGCAGTATTTT.

The gene calls are TRBV7-9 and TRBJ2-6; 8 nucleotides line up with TRBD1. The V segment lost 8 bases and the J segment 0 bases; nucleotides outside the gene matches: 15. This CDR3 region has 19 residues. Germline V gene lookup returns CDR1 SEHNR and CDR2 FQNEAQ (reference sequence). The chain's CDR3 is CASVPTGRQGSSGANVLTF. The CDR3 nucleotides are TGTGCCAGCGTCCCAACGGGAAGACAGGGGAGCTCTGGGGCCAACGTCCTGACTTTC.

The chain combines TRBV9 with TRBJ2-3; no reliable D call. This CDR3 comprises 14 residues. Germline CDR1 SGDLS, CDR2 YYNGEE. V was trimmed by 2 bases and J by 0 bases, leaving 7 bases between them. DNA of the CDR3: TGTGCCAGCAGCGTGGCGGATAGCACAGATACGCAGTATTTT. It codes for CASSVADSTDTQYF.

In its sample, this clone was seen a few times. The chain is built from TRBV2 and TRBJ2-3, with TRBD2 as a possible D gene (6 bases). Germline CDR1 and CDR2: SNHLY and FYNNEI. The length of the CDR3 is 12 residues. V gave up 1 base and J gave up 7 bases, with 6 bases separating them. CDR3 amino acids: CASSEGGNTQYF. CDR3 in DNA: TGTGCCAGCAGTGAAGGCGGGAATACGCAGTATTTT.

The chain is built from TRBV4-2 and TRBJ2-1; 10 nucleotides line up with TRBD2. Germline CDR1 LGHNA, CDR2 YNFKEQ. The V gene end was trimmed by 0 bases and the J gene end by 7 bases; junction bases not matched to a gene: 9. This CDR3 has 17 amino acids. DNA for the CDR3: TGTGCCAGCAGCCAAGAAAAGGTAGCGGGGGGCCGTAATGAGCAGTTCTTC. This codes for CASSQEKVAGGRNEQFF.

The J gene is TRBJ1-1, the V gene TRBV4-3, with D perhaps matching TRBD1 (5 bases). The V end lost 4 bases, the J end lost 4 bases, and 16 bases lay between the germline ends. The CDR3 loop spans 15 amino acids. Germline V gene data show CDR1 as LGHNA and CDR2 as YSLEER. The CDR3 region has the DNA TGCGCCAGCAGCCCAATAGGGGCGGGGACCACTGAAGCTTTCTTT. Translating it yields CASSPIGAGTTEAFF.

This clone was recorded a few times. The chain links TRBV30 to TRBJ1-1; D remains unclear. Germline V gene data show CDR1 as GTSNPN and CDR2 as SVGIG (reference sequence). The CDR3 is made up of 13 amino acids. V was trimmed by 3 bases and J by 6 bases, leaving 14 bases between them. The CDR3 reads CAWSPPGRAEAFF. The CDR3 DNA reads as TGTGCCTGGAGCCCCCCGGGGAGGGCTGAAGCTTTCTTT.

This clone has a handful of counts. The V and J genes are TRBV4-2 and TRBJ2-5; D may be TRBD2 (6 bases). CDR3 length: 16 residues. Per germline, CDR1 LGHNA and CDR2 YNFKEQ. V was clipped by 0 bases and J by 5 bases, with 16 bases between them. CDR3 protein: CASSQDEFQGRETQYF. The CDR3 nucleotides are TGTGCCAGCAGCCAAGATGAGTTTCAAGGGAGGGAGACCCAGTACTTC.

This clone turned up a few times. The rearrangement joins TRBV7-2 to TRBJ1-2, with 8 bases matching TRBD1. V trimming: 5 bases; J trimming: 6 bases; junction bases outside the gene matches: 5. Looked up from germline, CDR1 is SGHTA and CDR2 is FQGNSA. The CDR3 length is 13 residues. The CDR3, as DNA: TGTGCCAGCAGCCTCTGGACAGGGAATGGCTACACCTTC. It is translated as CASSLWTGNGYTF.

This clone was found a few times. V is TRBV10-3 and J is TRBJ2-7; D is possibly TRBD2 (6 bases). The V end lost 5 bases, the J end lost 3 bases, and 14 bases lay between the germline ends. Germline V lookup: CDR1 ENHRY, CDR2 SYGVKD. This CDR3 contains 14 residues. For the CDR3, the DNA is TGTGCCATCAGTCCCCGGGAGCATGGCTACGAGCAGTACTTC. Amino acid sequence: CAISPREHGYEQYF.

This sequence joins TRBV25-1 and TRBJ2-3; 12 bases fit TRBD2. This CDR3 contains 15 residues. V lost 6 bases, J lost 15 bases, and 16 bases stayed unmatched. Germline CDR1 MGHDK, CDR2 SYGVNS. The DNA for the CDR3 is TGTGCCAGCAGCCTCCCCTCGGCTAGCGGGGGGGCAAGATATTTT. Encoded protein: CASSLPSASGGARYF.

A few counts support this clone. The chain joins TRBV6-1 to TRBJ1-2; D possibly corresponds to TRBD1 (5 bases). The CDR3 runs 12 residues. V was trimmed by 6 bases and J by 5 bases, leaving 10 bases between them. Germline CDR1 is MNHNS and CDR2 is SASEGT. CDR3 DNA sequence: TGTGCCAGCAGAACAGGAAGATATGGCTACACCTTC. This translates into CASRTGRYGYTF.

V and J are TRBV29-1 and TRBJ2-5, with a weak D call TRBD2 (6 bases). The germline gives CDR1 SQVTM, CDR2 ANQGSEA. Trimming shortened V by 5 bases and J by 2 bases, and 18 bases separated the two germline ends. CDR3 length: 15 amino acids. The CDR3 protein is CSVSKFRRGQETQYF. The CDR3 DNA reads as TGCAGCGTTTCGAAATTTCGACGGGGGCAAGAGACCCAGTACTTC.

This clone has just a few counts. V and J are TRBV4-1 and TRBJ2-7; tentative D call: TRBD2 (5 bases). The V gene's germline CDR1 is MGHRA and CDR2 YSYEKL. The CDR3 has 18 amino acids. V was pared by 0 bases and J by 0 bases, with 18 bases between. The CDR3 region is CASSQDPSLQRSSYEQYF. CDR3 bases: TGCGCCAGCAGCCAAGATCCCTCTCTACAGCGGAGCTCCTACGAGCAGTACTTC.

This clone showed up just a few times. The genes are TRBV12-2 and TRBJ1-5. TRBV12-2 is designated a pseudogene. The CDR3 runs to 14 residues. The CDR3 region is CASRPPLRCQPQHF. CDR3 nucleotide sequence: TGTGCAAGTCGTCCGCCCCTACGATGTCAGCCCCAGCATTTT.

The CDR3 bases are TGTGCCGCCTTGGGGGGGCCGGGAGGAACCCTCCACTTT. This sequence encodes CAALGGPGGTLHF. This chain uses TRBV10-3 with TRBJ1-6, with D perhaps TRBD1 (6 bases). Trimming stripped 11 bases from V and 14 bases from J, with 22 bases between. Germline loops: CDR1 ENHRY, CDR2 SYGVKD. The CDR3 has 13 amino acids.

The gene calls are TRBV11-2 and TRBJ1-5; D is unresolved. The CDR3 is made up of 13 amino acids. Germline-derived CDR1 and CDR2 are SGHAT and FQNNGV. The V and J ends lost 0 bases and 6 bases respectively, with 6 bases between them. The CDR3 reads CASSLDLLQPQHF. In DNA, the CDR3 is TGTGCCAGCAGCTTAGATTTACTTCAGCCCCAGCATTTT.